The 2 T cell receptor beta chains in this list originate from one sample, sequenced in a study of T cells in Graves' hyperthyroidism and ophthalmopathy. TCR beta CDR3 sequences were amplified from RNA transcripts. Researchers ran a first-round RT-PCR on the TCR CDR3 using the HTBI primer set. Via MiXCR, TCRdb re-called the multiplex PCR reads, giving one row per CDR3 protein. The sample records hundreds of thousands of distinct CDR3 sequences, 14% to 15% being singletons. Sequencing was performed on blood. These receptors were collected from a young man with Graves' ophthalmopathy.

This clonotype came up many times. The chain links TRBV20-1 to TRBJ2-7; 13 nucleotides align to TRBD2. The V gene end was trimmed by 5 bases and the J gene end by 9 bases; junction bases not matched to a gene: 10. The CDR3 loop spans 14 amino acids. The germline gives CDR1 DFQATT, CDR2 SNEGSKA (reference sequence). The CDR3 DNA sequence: TGCAGTGCTCCCCGGACTAGCGGGAGTATCGGGCAGTACTTC. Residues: CSAPRTSGSIGQYF.

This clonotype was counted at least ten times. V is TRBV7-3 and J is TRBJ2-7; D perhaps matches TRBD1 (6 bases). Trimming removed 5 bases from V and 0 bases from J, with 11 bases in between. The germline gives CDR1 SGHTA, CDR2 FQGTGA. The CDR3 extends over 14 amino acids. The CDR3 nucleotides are TGTGCCAGCAGCAACAGGGCGGGCTCCTACGAGCAGTACTTC. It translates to CASSNRAGSYEQYF. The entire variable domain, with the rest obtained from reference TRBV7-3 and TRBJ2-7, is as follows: GAGVSQTPSNKVTEKGKYVELRCDPISGHTALYWYRQSLGQGPEFLIYFQGTGAADDSGLPNDRFFAVRPEGSVSTLKIQRTERGDSAVYLCASSNRAGSYEQYFGPGTRLTVT.